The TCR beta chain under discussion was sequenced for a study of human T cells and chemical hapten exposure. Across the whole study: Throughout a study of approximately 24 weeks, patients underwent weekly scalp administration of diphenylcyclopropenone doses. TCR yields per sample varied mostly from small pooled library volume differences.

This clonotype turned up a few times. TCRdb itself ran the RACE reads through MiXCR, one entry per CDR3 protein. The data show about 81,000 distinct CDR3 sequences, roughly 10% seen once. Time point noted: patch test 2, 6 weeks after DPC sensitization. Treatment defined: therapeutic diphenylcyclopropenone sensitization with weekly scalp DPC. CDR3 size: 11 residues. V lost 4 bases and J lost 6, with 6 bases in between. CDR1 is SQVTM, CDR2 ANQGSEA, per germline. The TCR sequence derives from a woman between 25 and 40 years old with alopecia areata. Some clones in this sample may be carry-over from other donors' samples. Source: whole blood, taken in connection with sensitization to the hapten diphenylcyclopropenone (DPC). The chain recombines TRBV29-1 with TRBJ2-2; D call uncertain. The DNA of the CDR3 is TGCAGCGTTGCCCAGGCCGGGGAGCTGTTTTTT. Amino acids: CSVAQAGELFF.